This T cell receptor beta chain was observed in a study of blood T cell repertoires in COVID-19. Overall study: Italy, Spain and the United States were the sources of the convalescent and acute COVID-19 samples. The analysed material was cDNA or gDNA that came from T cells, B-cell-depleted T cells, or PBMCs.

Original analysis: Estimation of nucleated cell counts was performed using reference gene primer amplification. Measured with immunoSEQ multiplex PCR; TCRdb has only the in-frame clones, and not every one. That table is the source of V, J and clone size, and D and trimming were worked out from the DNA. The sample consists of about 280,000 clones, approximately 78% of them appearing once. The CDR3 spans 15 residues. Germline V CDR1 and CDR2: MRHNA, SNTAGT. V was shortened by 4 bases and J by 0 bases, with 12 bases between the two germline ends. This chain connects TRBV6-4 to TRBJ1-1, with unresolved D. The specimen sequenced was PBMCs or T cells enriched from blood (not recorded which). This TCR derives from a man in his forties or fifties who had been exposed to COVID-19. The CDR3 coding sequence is TGTGCCAGCAGTGCAGAAGGAGGGTTGAACACTGAAGCTTTCTTT. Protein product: CASSAEGGLNTEAFF.